The 12 T cell receptor beta chains presented below share a single source sample, sequenced in a study of PD-1 blockade in classical Hodgkin lymphoma (dated by TCRdb to the early 2020s). The time point label for this specimen denotes: cycle 2 day 1 (C2D1) of nivolumab. Every trial patient had relapsed following autologous stem cell transplantation, and prior brentuximab vedotin exposure was what differed among cohorts A, B and C. The library was produced with the immunoSEQ multiplex PCR assay. As stored in TCRdb, this immuneACCESS dataset retains in-frame rearrangements with V and J assigned. A fraction of the clones does not appear; measured against another copy, unresolved V genes explain less than half of the discrepancy, and the remainder lacks a known reason. This sample holds around 70,000 clones; 71% were observed only once. The top ten constitute less than 9.5% of the sample. The sequencing here drew on peripheral blood mononuclear cells (PBMCs), taken before the second cycle of nivolumab. These receptors were obtained from a human donor with classical Hodgkin lymphoma.

This rearrangement joins TRBV5-5 to TRBJ2-7; D might be TRBD1 or TRBD2, each matching 5 bases. Deletions cut 3 bases from V and 0 bases from J, with 13 bases between. The germline V gene encodes CDR1 SGHKS and CDR2 YYEKEE (reference sequence). This CDR3 has 15 residues. The CDR3 coding sequence is TGTGCCAGCAGCTATTCCGGGGCAGCCTCCTACGAGCAGTACTTC. Translated: CASSYSGAASYEQYF.

This clone came up many times. V and J are TRBV7-6 and TRBJ1-1; D remains ambiguous. Trimming took 1 base from V and 6 from J, leaving 12 bases between them. This CDR3 comprises 14 residues. Germline CDR1 is SGHVS and CDR2 is FNYEAQ. CDR3 region: CASSLEAAEAEAFF. CDR3 nucleotide sequence: TGTGCCAGCAGCTTAGAGGCGGCAGAGGCTGAAGCTTTCTTT.

V and J are TRBV6-6 and TRBJ1-1; the D is unclear. Germline lookup yields CDR1 MNHNY and CDR2 SVGAGI (reference sequence). This CDR3 is 14 amino acids long. V dropped 0 bases and J dropped 2 bases, with 7 bases sitting between them. The CDR3 DNA is TGTGCCAGCAGTTACTCACAGTCAAACACTGAAGCTTTCTTT. Translating gives CASSYSQSNTEAFF.

The chain couples TRBV5-1 to TRBJ1-1; D possibly corresponds to TRBD1 (5 bases). V was clipped by 1 base and J by 7 bases, with 14 bases between them. Germline V gives CDR1 SGHRS, CDR2 YFSETQ. The length of the CDR3 is 14 residues. The CDR3 region has the DNA TGCGCCAGCAGCTTGCGCCTTGGGACTCTTGAAGCTTTCTTT. Its translation is CASSLRLGTLEAFF.

The chain has TRBV11-3 and TRBJ2-3, with D possibly TRBD2 on 6 matching bases. In germline, CDR1 is SGHNT, CDR2 YENEEA. The CDR3 contains 13 residues. The V gene lost 2 bases and the J gene lost 6 bases, with 9 bases spanning the gap. The CDR3 DNA is TGTGCCAGCAGCTTATCTAGCGTCGATACGCAGTATTTT. Translation: CASSLSSVDTQYF.

The genes are TRBV9 and TRBJ1-6, with no clear D. The CDR3 is 13 residues long. Deletions cut 0 bases from V and 7 bases from J, with 5 bases between. Germline V gives CDR1 SGDLS, CDR2 YYNGEE. The CDR3 loop reads CASSVVGNSPLHF. The CDR3 bases are TGTGCCAGCAGCGTAGTAGGGAATTCACCCCTCCACTTT. Looking up the rest from reference TRBV9 and TRBJ1-6 gives the full variable domain: DSGVTQTPKHLITATGQRVTLRCSPRSGDLSVYWYQQSLDQGLQFLIQYYNGEERAKGNILERFSAQQFPDLHSELNLSSLELGDSALYFCASSVVGNSPLHFGNGTRLTVT.

The V and J genes are TRBV18 and TRBJ1-3; no clear D. Germline CDR1 and CDR2: KGHSH and LQKENI. The CDR3 covers 15 residues. The V end lost 6 bases, the J end lost 0 bases, and 12 bases lay between the germline ends. CDR3 coding DNA: TGTGCCAGCTCGGCCGGGGAAGTCTCTGGAAACACCATATATTTT. Residues: CASSAGEVSGNTIYF. The whole variable domain, remainder taken from reference TRBV18 and TRBJ1-3, is NAGVMQNPRHLVRRRGQEARLRCSPMKGHSHVYWYRQLPEEGLKFMVYLQKENIIDESGMPKERFSAEFPKEGPSILRIQQVVRGDSAAYFCASSAGEVSGNTIYFGEGSWLTVV.

The chain uses TRBV2 and TRBJ2-7; D gene unclear. This CDR3 region has 14 residues. V was trimmed by 2 bases and J by 2 bases, leaving 10 bases between them. In germline, CDR1 is SNHLY, CDR2 FYNNEI. CDR3 residues: CASSENLGPYEQYF. The CDR3 DNA reads TGTGCCAGCAGTGAAAATCTCGGCCCCTACGAGCAGTACTTC.

This clone counts as medium-sized. The chain combines TRBV2 with TRBJ1-3, with D tentatively TRBD1 (5 bases). The germline gives CDR1 SNHLY, CDR2 FYNNEI. The CDR3 has 16 amino acids. V lost 3 bases and J 3 bases, leaving 15 bases between the germline ends. The CDR3 DNA reads TGTGCCAGCAGTGAGGGGGAACTGGACGGTGGAAACACCATATATTTT. It translates to CASSEGELDGGNTIYF.

The chain combines TRBV2 with TRBJ1-2; 8 bases match TRBD1. Germline assignment: CDR1 SNHLY and CDR2 FYNNEI. The CDR3 loop spans 13 amino acids. J was trimmed by 8 bases and V by 4 bases; bases with no gene match: 6. In DNA, the CDR3 is TGTGCCAGCAGTGTGGACAGGGTCGGGGGCTACACCTTC. The encoded protein is CASSVDRVGGYTF.

This chain connects TRBV11-2 to TRBJ2-7; D is perhaps TRBD2 (6 bases). Germline V gene data show CDR1 as SGHAT and CDR2 as FQNNGV. The CDR3 runs 14 residues. The germline V and J ends were trimmed by 3 bases and 2 bases, with 11 bases remaining between them. As DNA, the CDR3 is TGTGCCAGCAGCTTGGTGAGGAGGGCCTACGAGCAGTACTTC. Translation gives CASSLVRRAYEQYF.

This chain's CDR3 is CASSRQGTNEQYF. For the CDR3, the DNA is TGTGCCAGCAGTCGACAGGGGACCAACGAGCAGTACTTC. The rearrangement joins TRBV6-1 to TRBJ2-7, with 8 bases matching TRBD1. This CDR3 has 13 residues. Germline lookup yields CDR1 MNHNS and CDR2 SASEGT. With V trimmed by 5 bases and J by 5 bases, 5 bases remained unmatched.